A selection of T cell receptor beta chains follows, all from one sample in a study of beta chain features in type 1 diabetes. Assay used: immunoSEQ multiplex PCR; TCRdb lists only in-frame clones, some missing. The profile shows about 390,000 clones, over 8.5% of them singletons. Material: central memory CD4+ T cells from blood. These receptors all come from a man in his thirties or forties with type 1 diabetes. Both conserved end residues are part of each CDR3. D genes are given only for firm matches. Where a row states a size, it is once, few, many or the class of an expanded clone; other rows omit it.

TRBJ1-2 | NA | TRBV6-1 | NA | CASSQEGYGYTF | TGTGCCAGCAGTCAGGAGGGCTATGGCTACACCTTC
TRBJ2-7 | NA | TRBV4-3 | many | CASSQDLGFNEYEQYF | TGCGCCAGCAGCCAAGATCTAGGCTTTAACGAATACGAGCAGTACTTC
TRBJ2-7 | NA | TRBV7-2 | few | CASTSRNREGEQYF | TGTGCCAGCACCTCGAGGAACAGGGAGGGCGAGCAGTACTTC
TRBJ2-2 | NA | TRBV28 | few | CASSLGTLRSGELFF | TGTGCCAGCAGTTTGGGAACCCTCCGGTCCGGGGAGCTGTTTTTT
TRBJ2-1 | TRBD2 | TRBV6-1 | NA | CASSEPGGPSYNEQFF | TGTGCCAGCAGTGAACCGGGAGGGCCCTCCTACAATGAGCAGTTCTTC
TRBJ2-2 | TRBD1 | TRBV18 | few | CASSRAGQAAGELFF | TGTGCCAGCTCACGGGCGGGACAGGCCGCCGGGGAGCTGTTTTTT
TRBJ1-4 | NA | TRBV27 | NA | CASTVPGNEKLFF | TGTGCCAGCACGGTACCGGGCAATGAAAAACTGTTTTTT
TRBJ2-1 | NA | TRBV5-1 | NA | CASSLGVNTRSSYNEQFF | TGCGCCAGCAGCTTGGGGGTTAATACCCGGAGCTCCTACAATGAGCAGTTCTTC
TRBJ2-5 | TRBD1 | TRBV5-6 | few | CASSLDRTGKETQYF | TGTGCCAGCAGCTTGGATAGGACAGGGAAAGAGACCCAGTACTTC
TRBJ1-5 | TRBD1 | TRBV27 | few | CASSLFGTVNQPQHF | TGTGCCAGCAGTTTATTTGGGACAGTTAATCAGCCCCAGCATTTT
TRBJ2-7 | NA | TRBV6-1 | once | CAISAPDRAEYEQYF | TGTGCCATCAGTGCCCCCGACAGAGCCGAATACGAGCAGTACTTC
TRBJ2-7 | TRBD1 | TRBV10-3 | few | CAIGLTGNEQYF | TGTGCCATCGGGTTGACAGGGAACGAGCAGTACTTC
TRBJ2-7 | TRBD2 | TRBV23-1 | many | CASSRRLAGNYEQYF | TGCGCCAGCAGTCGACGACTAGCGGGGAACTACGAGCAGTACTTC